This T cell receptor (beta chain) was identified during a study of blood T cell repertoires in COVID-19. About the study: PBMCs, B-cell-depleted T cells, or T cells provided the cDNA or gDNA that made up the material.

Repertoires were generated with immunoSEQ multiplex PCR, while TCRdb's copy carries only in-frame clones and drops some. The data hold about 200,000 clones, with about 93% observed a single time. The V gene's germline CDR1 is SGHNT and CDR2 YYREEE (reference sequence). The ends were cut back, 2 bases at V and 7 bases at J, with 9 bases in the middle. CDR3 length equals 12 residues. V and J are TRBV5-4 and TRBJ1-2; perhaps TRBD1 as D (5 bases). This sequence was found in a man aged 50 to 60 with acute or convalescent COVID-19. Sequencing was carried out using peripheral blood. Written as DNA, the CDR3 is TGTGCCAGCAGCTTTTCAGGGTTTGGCTACACCTTC. Protein product: CASSFSGFGYTF.